This T cell receptor beta chain was recovered during a study of beta chain features in type 1 diabetes. This clone was picked up a small number of times. Its antigen is not known. The germline V gene has CDR1 MDHEN and CDR2 SYDVKM. CDR3 size: 22 residues. Germline trimming cut 5 bases from V and 5 bases from J; bases unmatched to any gene: 27. Sequencing targeted expressed TCRB transcripts, as all isolated RNA had been reverse transcribed. Generated by immunoSEQ multiplex PCR, the TCRdb table keeps only in-frame clones and is missing some. The data contain under 130,000 clones, 25% to 30% of them singletons. Study-wide findings and caveats: In all four CD4+ subsets, TCRB CDR3 length was significantly, moderately reduced in type 1 diabetes.

The sample comprised central memory CD4+ T cells from blood. This TCR derives from a woman under 30 with type 1 diabetes. The V gene is TRBV28, the J gene TRBJ2-3, with TRBD2 matching 11 bases. The CDR3 region is CASSKVRGPWGPSGRTKDTQYF. The CDR3 coding sequence is TGTGCCAGCAGTAAGGTCAGGGGACCGTGGGGACCTAGCGGGAGGACCAAAGATACGCAGTATTTT.